The 5 T cell receptor beta chains reported below all come from one sample, sequenced in a study of shared T cell receptors in the human thymus. Clones were sequenced by immunoSEQ multiplex PCR, and TCRdb holds only the in-frame ones, with some missing. The sample records roughly 700,000 clones, more than 75% being singletons. This sample was shared with a second study, whose subject was human thymus T cells.

The sequencing input was thymocytes. The receptors stem from a boy under three years old with a congenital heart defect.

The chain employs TRBV27 and TRBJ1-2, with 9 bases identical to TRBD1. CDR1 MNHEY and CDR2 SMNVEV come from the germline V gene (reference sequence). The CDR3 length is 14 residues. The J segment lost 5 bases and the V segment lost 6 bases, leaving 7 bases of the junction unmatched. The CDR3 here is CASSSRDREYGYTF. The CDR3, as DNA: TGTGCCAGCAGCTCACGGGACAGGGAATATGGCTACACCTTC.

The genes are TRBV28 and TRBJ2-7; 10 bases fit TRBD1. Trimming cost V 6 bases and J 7 bases; bases outside gene matches: 18. The CDR3 is made up of 17 amino acids. The germline CDR1 and CDR2 sequences are MDHEN and SYDVKM. CDR3 in amino acids: CASSLDRQGAPRGEQYF. For the CDR3, the DNA is TGTGCCAGCAGCCTAGATAGACAGGGGGCGCCCCGGGGGGAGCAGTACTTC.

CDR3 protein: CASSSRTGSYNEQFF. The CDR3 region has the DNA TGTGCCAGCAGTTCCAGAACGGGCTCCTACAATGAGCAGTTCTTC. V usage is TRBV27 and J usage is TRBJ2-1; D is unresolved. Trimming removed 4 bases at V and 0 bases at J, with 10 bases between. Germline CDR1 reads MNHEY; CDR2 reads SMNVEV (reference sequence). This CDR3 comprises 15 residues.

This sequence joins TRBV27 and TRBJ2-7; TRBD2 agrees at 7 bases. CDR1 is MNHEY and CDR2 is SMNVEV in the germline V gene (reference sequence). CDR3 length: 16 residues. Unmatched junction bases numbered 16, after V lost 4 bases and J lost 7 bases. The CDR3 DNA reads as TGTGCCAGCAGTTCAGAGCGGGACTCCCAGGGTAGAGAGCAGTACTTC. Its translation is CASSSERDSQGREQYF.

This chain links TRBV5-1 with TRBJ2-7; a weak D match, TRBD1 (6 bases). This CDR3 has 15 residues. V was cut by 0 bases and J by 3 bases, with 13 bases left in between. From germline, CDR1 is SGHRS and CDR2 YFSETQ. CDR3 nucleotide sequence: TGCGCCAGCAGCTTGGCACAGGGCATCCTCTACGAGCAGTACTTC. Translated: CASSLAQGILYEQYF.